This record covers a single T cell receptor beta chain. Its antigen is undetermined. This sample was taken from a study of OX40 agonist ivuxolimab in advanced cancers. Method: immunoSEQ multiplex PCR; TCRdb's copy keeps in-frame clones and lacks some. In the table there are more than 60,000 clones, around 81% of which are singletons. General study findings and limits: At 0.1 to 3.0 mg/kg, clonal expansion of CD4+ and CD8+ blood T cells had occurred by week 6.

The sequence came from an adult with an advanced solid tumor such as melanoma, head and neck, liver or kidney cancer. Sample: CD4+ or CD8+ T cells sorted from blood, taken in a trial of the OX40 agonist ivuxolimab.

The CDR3 here is CASSVVIGANTGELFF. In DNA, the CDR3 is TGTGCCAGCAGCGTAGTTATAGGCGCGAACACCGGGGAGCTGTTTTTT. The V gene is TRBV9, the J gene TRBJ2-2; unclear D gene. The CDR3 sequence is 16 residues long. Trimming removed 0 bases at V and 0 bases at J, with 9 bases between. CDR1 SGDLS and CDR2 YYNGEE come from the germline V gene.